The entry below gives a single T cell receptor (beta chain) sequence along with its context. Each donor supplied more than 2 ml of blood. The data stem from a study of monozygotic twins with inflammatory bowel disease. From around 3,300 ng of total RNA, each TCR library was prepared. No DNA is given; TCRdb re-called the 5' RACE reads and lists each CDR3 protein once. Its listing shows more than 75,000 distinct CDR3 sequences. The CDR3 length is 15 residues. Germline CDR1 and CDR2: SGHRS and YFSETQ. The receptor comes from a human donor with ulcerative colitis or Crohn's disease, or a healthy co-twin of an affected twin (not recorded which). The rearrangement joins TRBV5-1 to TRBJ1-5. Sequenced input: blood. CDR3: CASSLGEGGNQPQHF.